Presented here are 13 T cell receptor beta chains from one specimen sequenced in a study of vaccination effects on CD4 cells after COVID-19 (dated by TCRdb to about 2022). Libraries were built with the immunoSEQ multiplex PCR assay. In its TCRdb copy, this immuneACCESS table keeps in-frame sequences only and misses some clones. Where compared with another copy, unresolved V genes explain less than half of these, and the others have no known cause. The sample table holds about 70,000 clones, of which around 80% were seen once. The ten largest clonotypes hold 12% of the sample. Their recognized antigens are unknown. In the ViraFEST assay, PBMC were stimulated with viral peptide pools, and antigen-specific CD4+ T cell clonotypes were then identified by expansion using TCR sequencing. After less than eleven days of culture, CD4+ T cells were isolated with the EasySep CD4+ T cell isolation kit. The absence of prior SARS-CoV-2 infection in healthy vaccine recipients was confirmed by negative nucleocapsid antibodies before and after vaccination.

This sample comprised CD4+ T cells from PBMCs cultured with SARS-CoV-2 spike peptides, obtained before COVID-19 vaccination. The cell subset or site label on this specimen signifies: SARS-CoV-2 spike overlapping peptide pool stimulation. The source of these receptors is a human donor who received a COVID-19 vaccine.

The rearrangement links TRBV2 to TRBJ1-2, with D maybe TRBD1 (6 bases). The germline gives CDR1 SNHLY, CDR2 FYNNEI. The CDR3 length is 13 residues. V gave up 7 bases and J gave up 2 bases, with 11 bases separating them. The CDR3 sequence: CASNQGFNYGYTF. The CDR3 DNA reads as TGTGCCAGCAATCAGGGGTTCAACTATGGCTACACCTTC.

In regard to this clone: The CDR3 does not close with the conserved phenylalanine or tryptophan, likely indicating a read error. It is unclear where the CDR3 begins or ends on the DNA, so no DNA is shown, and the CDR3 is as TCRdb lists it. V gene TRBV14 combines with J gene TRBJ2-7; the table's D call, TRBD1, was not checked against the DNA. Germline V CDR1 and CDR2: SGHDN, FVKESK. The CDR3 is 12 residues long, ends included. The CDR3 here is CASRILQGARSP.

The rearrangement links TRBV7-9 to TRBJ2-5; 9 positions agree with TRBD1. CDR3 length: 16 amino acids. Trimming cost V 7 bases and J 5 bases; bases outside gene matches: 14. Per germline, CDR1 SEHNR and CDR2 FQNEAQ (reference sequence). The CDR3 reads CASTLAGRGTGETQYF. The CDR3 DNA sequence: TGTGCCAGCACTCTAGCCGGGCGGGGGACAGGGGAGACCCAGTACTTC.

This chain links TRBV7-8 with TRBJ1-1; D possibly corresponds to TRBD1 (6 bases). This CDR3 spans 13 amino acids. V lost 4 bases and J lost 4, with 10 bases in between. From germline, CDR1 is SGHVS and CDR2 FQNEAQ. CDR3 in DNA: TGTGCCAGCAGCTCAAGGGGGTCCACTGAAGCTTTCTTT. Protein product: CASSSRGSTEAFF.

The chain recombines TRBV14 with TRBJ1-1; no firm D call. The V end lost 1 base, the J end lost 0 bases, and 9 bases lay between the germline ends. Germline CDR1 and CDR2: SGHDN and FVKESK. The CDR3 extends over 15 amino acids. CDR3 region: CASSQVYGLNTEAFF. CDR3 bases: TGTGCCAGCAGCCAAGTATACGGACTGAACACTGAAGCTTTCTTT.

This clone appeared once. V is TRBV7-2 and J is TRBJ2-5; D perhaps matches TRBD2 (7 bases). The V end lost 2 bases, the J end lost 5 bases, and 18 bases lay between the germline ends. Germline CDR1 reads SGHTA; CDR2 reads FQGNSA. The CDR3 extends over 16 amino acids. CDR3 in amino acids: CASSLIPAGAQETQYF. In DNA form, the CDR3 reads TGTGCCAGCAGCTTAATCCCGGCGGGGGCGCAGGAGACCCAGTACTTC. The full variable domain, rest sourced from reference TRBV7-2 and TRBJ2-5, is GAGVSQSPSNKVTEKGKDVELRCDPISGHTALYWYRQSLGQGLEFLIYFQGNSAPDKSGLPSDRFSAERTGGSVSTLTIQRTQQEDSAVYLCASSLIPAGAQETQYFGPGTRLLVL.

The genes are TRBV7-3 and TRBJ2-2, with TRBD2 matching 8 bases. The CDR3 length is 15 residues. The ends lost 5 bases at V and 1 base at J; junction bases unmatched: 3. The V gene's germline CDR1 is SGHTA and CDR2 FQGTGA. The CDR3 bases are TGTGCCAGCAGCCAAACTAGCGGGAACACCGGGGAGCTGTTTTTT. Its protein is CASSQTSGNTGELFF.

This chain uses TRBV6-4 with TRBJ2-3; D gene ambiguous. Trimming left V 0 bases short and J 4 bases short, with 8 bases between. CDR3 size: 14 residues. CDR1 is MRHNA and CDR2 is SNTAGT in the germline V gene. CDR3 residues: CASSDSWPADTQYF. For the CDR3, the DNA is TGTGCCAGCAGTGACTCGTGGCCTGCAGATACGCAGTATTTT.

V gene TRBV6-5 combines with J gene TRBJ1-2, with TRBD1 as a possible D gene (5 bases). Germline lookup yields CDR1 MNHEY and CDR2 SVGAGI. The CDR3 has 15 residues. The ends were cut back, 9 bases at V and 3 bases at J, with 20 bases in the middle. The CDR3 DNA sequence: TGTGCCAGTGGGGGGAGCGGGACGATTGACTATGGCTACACCTTC. Amino acids: CASGGSGTIDYGYTF.

The CDR3 DNA sequence: TGTGCCAGCCGCTACGGGGGGGAGAGCAATCAGCCCCAGCATTTT. It translates to CASRYGGESNQPQHF. The chain links TRBV27 to TRBJ1-5, with TRBD1 as a possible D gene (5 bases). Germline assignment: CDR1 MNHEY and CDR2 SMNVEV (reference sequence). The CDR3 has 15 residues. V lost 8 bases and J lost 1, with 15 bases in between.

The chain couples TRBV5-6 to TRBJ2-7, with TRBD1 matching over 12 bases. Germline V gene lookup returns CDR1 SGHDT and CDR2 YYEEEE. The CDR3 totals 16 residues. The V segment lost 3 bases and the J segment 6 bases; nucleotides outside the gene matches: 10. This chain's CDR3 is CASSSWGTGGGLEQYV. The DNA for the CDR3 is TGTGCCAGCAGCTCCTGGGGGACAGGGGGCGGCCTCGAGCAGTACGTC.

The chain carries TRBV7-8 and TRBJ1-1; 7 bases agree with TRBD1. The CDR3 totals 13 residues. Looked up from germline, CDR1 is SGHVS and CDR2 is FQNEAQ. With V trimmed by 1 base and J by 6 bases, 2 bases remained unmatched. The CDR3 loop is CASSLGRGAEAFF. The CDR3 DNA follows: TGTGCCAGCAGCTTAGGCAGGGGGGCTGAAGCTTTCTTT.

The chain recombines TRBV19 with TRBJ1-5; D possibly corresponds to TRBD1 (6 bases). V shed 2 bases and J shed 6 bases, with 11 bases lying between them. The CDR3 is made up of 14 amino acids. The germline gives CDR1 LNHDA, CDR2 SQIVND (reference sequence). The CDR3 here is CASSISGGSQPQHF. The CDR3, as DNA: TGTGCCAGTAGTATATCGGGGGGCAGTCAGCCCCAGCATTTT.